The 20 T cell receptor beta chains below come from one sample, sequenced in a study of beta chain features in type 1 diabetes. Expressed TCRB transcripts were sequenced because the entire RNA isolate underwent reverse transcription. This table comes from immunoSEQ multiplex PCR, and its TCRdb copy is limited to in-frame clones, with some not included. The sample yields some 200,000 clones, 11% seen once. Specimen: central memory CD4+ T cells from blood. All receptors come from a young man in good health.

This clone was counted only a few times. V and J are TRBV2 and TRBJ1-2, with D possibly matching TRBD1 (6 bases). Looked up from germline, CDR1 is SNHLY and CDR2 is FYNNEI. With 6 bases removed from V and 4 bases from J, the gap between germline ends came to 15 bases. The CDR3 has 14 residues. CDR3 DNA sequence: TGTGCCAGCAGGTCCGGCAGGGGCGGCTATGGCTACACCTTC. This gives the protein CASRSGRGGYGYTF.

The table lists this clone with many counts. V is TRBV7-2 and J is TRBJ1-3; D uncertain. Germline CDR1 is SGHTA and CDR2 is FQGNSA. The CDR3 spans 15 residues. Deletions cut 2 bases from V and 0 bases from J, with 8 bases between. The CDR3 nucleotides are TGTGCCAGCAGCTTATCGGTTTCCTCTGGAAACACCATATATTTT. This codes for CASSLSVSSGNTIYF.

This clone was detected many times. The chain employs TRBV29-1 and TRBJ2-1, with TRBD2 matching 9 bases. The CDR3 is 13 residues long. The V gene's germline CDR1 is SQVTM and CDR2 ANQGSEA. V lost 3 bases, J lost 5 bases, and 2 bases stayed unmatched. CDR3 region: CSVEAGGHNEQFF. In DNA, the CDR3 is TGCAGCGTTGAGGCGGGGGGGCACAATGAGCAGTTCTTC.

V is TRBV9 and J is TRBJ2-2; no clear D gene. V was shortened by 7 bases and J by 1 base, with 11 bases between the two germline ends. Germline CDR1 SGDLS, CDR2 YYNGEE. CDR3 length: 14 amino acids. For the CDR3, the DNA is TGTGCCAGCTGTACCCCGATGAACACCGGGGAGCTGTTTTTT. Translation: CASCTPMNTGELFF.

The chain recombines TRBV6-5 with TRBJ2-7, with D possibly being TRBD1 (5 bases). Looked up from germline, CDR1 is MNHEY and CDR2 is SVGAGI. CDR3 length: 12 residues. V was cut by 7 bases and J by 2 bases, with 9 bases left in between. The CDR3 DNA is TGTGCCAGCATTTCGACAGCCTACGAGCAGTACTTC. It translates to CASISTAYEQYF.

In its sample, this clone was seen many times. The gene calls are TRBV7-2 and TRBJ1-3; D call uncertain. Germline V gives CDR1 SGHTA, CDR2 FQGNSA. The CDR3 length is 11 residues. Trimming pared 11 bases from V and 0 bases from J, leaving 5 bases between. Here the CDR3 reads CAGHSGNTIYF. The DNA of the CDR3 is TGTGCCGGTCACTCTGGAAACACCATATATTTT.

The chain carries TRBV2 and TRBJ2-2, with 7 bases identical to TRBD1. Per the germline V gene, CDR1 is SNHLY and CDR2 is FYNNEI. The ends lost 2 bases at V and 7 bases at J; junction bases unmatched: 7. The CDR3 runs to 15 residues. The CDR3 reads CASSELGQEHGELFF. Written as DNA, the CDR3 is TGTGCCAGCAGTGAACTCGGACAGGAGCACGGGGAGCTGTTTTTT.

This chain joins TRBV6-1 and TRBJ2-7; TRBD2 is a possible D gene (6 bases). There are 13 residues in the CDR3. The germline V gene has CDR1 MNHNS and CDR2 SASEGT. V lost 6 bases and J 3 bases, leaving 12 bases between the germline ends. The CDR3 sequence is CASSRTTDYEQYF. The CDR3 region has the DNA TGTGCCAGCAGCCGGACTACCGACTACGAGCAGTACTTC.

This clone was found a few times. The V and J genes are TRBV7-2 and TRBJ2-3, with TRBD2 identical over 14 bases. The CDR3 contains 16 residues. The germline CDR1 and CDR2 sequences are SGHTA and FQGNSA. V was pared by 5 bases and J by 3 bases, with 4 bases of the junction left unmatched. Here the CDR3 DNA reads TGTGCCAGCAGCGGAGGGACTAGCGGGAGAACAGATACGCAGTATTTT. Translation gives CASSGGTSGRTDTQYF.

This chain uses TRBV15 with TRBJ2-1, with D perhaps TRBD1 or TRBD2 (5 bases each). Germline V CDR1 and CDR2: LNHNV, YYDKDF (reference sequence). CDR3 size: 12 residues. V gave up 3 bases and J gave up 11 bases, with 11 bases separating them. The CDR3 is CATSSSRGKQFF. The CDR3, as DNA: TGTGCCACCAGCAGCTCGAGGGGTAAGCAGTTCTTC.

This clone has ten or more counts. J is TRBJ2-5 and V is TRBV28; perhaps TRBD2 as D (6 bases). This CDR3 comprises 12 residues. Trimming stripped 4 bases from V and 5 bases from J, with 8 bases between. In germline, CDR1 is MDHEN, CDR2 SYDVKM. This CDR3 reads CASSSRGETQYF. CDR3 DNA sequence: TGTGCCAGCAGTTCTCGGGGGGAGACCCAGTACTTC.

This clone was counted ten times or more. CDR3 in amino acids: CASSPLHRDTEAFF. The CDR3, as DNA: TGTGCCAGCAGCCCCCTTCACAGGGACACTGAAGCTTTCTTT. The chain recombines TRBV28 with TRBJ1-1, with D possibly matching TRBD1 (6 bases). Germline-derived CDR1 and CDR2 are MDHEN and SYDVKM. V lost 6 bases to trimming and J lost 3 bases, with 14 bases between them. This CDR3 region has 14 residues.

The V call is TRBV29-1, the J call TRBJ2-3; perhaps D is TRBD1 or TRBD2 (5 bases each). CDR1 SQVTM and CDR2 ANQGSEA come from the germline V gene. The CDR3 is 16 residues long. V lost 1 base and J lost 7, with 21 bases in between. CDR3 in amino acids: CSVEGGRGQTSNTQYF. The CDR3 DNA reads as TGCAGCGTTGAAGGGGGACGCGGACAAACTAGTAATACGCAGTATTTT.

The chain uses TRBV4-3 and TRBJ2-1; D call uncertain. Germline CDR1 LGHNA, CDR2 YSLEER. The CDR3 sequence is 15 residues long. V shed 2 bases and J shed 5 bases, with 13 bases lying between them. The CDR3 region is CASSQRPVLDNEQFF. The CDR3 region has the DNA TGCGCCAGCAGCCAACGGCCAGTGCTAGACAATGAGCAGTTCTTC.

The rearrangement joins TRBV7-2 to TRBJ2-3, with no clear D. The CDR3 sequence is 15 residues long. Per the germline V gene, CDR1 is SGHTA and CDR2 is FQGNSA. The V gene lost 2 bases and the J gene lost 3 bases, with 12 bases spanning the gap. CDR3 nucleotides: TGTGCCAGCAGCTTATATCGACCCGGGACAGATACGCAGTATTTT. Protein product: CASSLYRPGTDTQYF.

This chain links TRBV15 with TRBJ1-3, with a possible D match to TRBD1 (6 bases). Germline CDR1 reads LNHNV; CDR2 reads YYDKDF (reference sequence). Trimming took off 1 base at V and 1 base at J, with 14 bases between the two ends. The CDR3 contains 17 residues. Written as DNA, the CDR3 is TGTGCCACCAGCAGAGTATATGGGGGCCAATCTGGAAACACCATATATTTT. Translated, it gives CATSRVYGGQSGNTIYF.

There are many counts of this clone. CDR3 in DNA: TGTGCCAGCAGCGTTGACGGAGGGGGATACAATGAGCAGTTCTTC. Translation: CASSVDGGGYNEQFF. The rearrangement links TRBV9 to TRBJ2-1, with D possibly called TRBD1 or TRBD2 (6 bases each). The CDR3 is 15 amino acids. The V end was cut by 2 bases, the J end by 4 bases, with 13 bases between. Germline V CDR1 and CDR2: SGDLS, YYNGEE.

The chain employs TRBV27 and TRBJ1-1; D gene ambiguous. The V gene's germline CDR1 is MNHEY and CDR2 SMNVEV (reference sequence). CDR3 length: 16 residues. The ends were cut back, 6 bases at V and 7 bases at J, with 24 bases in the middle. The CDR3 nucleotides are TGTGCCAGCAGGTCAACCCGTGGGAAGGCAGCCGATGAAGCTTTCTTT. This translates into CASRSTRGKAADEAFF.

A few counts support this clone. The chain employs TRBV19 and TRBJ1-1, with D unresolved. V was shortened by 3 bases and J by 7 bases, with 12 bases between the two germline ends. CDR1 LNHDA and CDR2 SQIVND come from the germline V gene (reference sequence). The length of the CDR3 is 13 residues. CDR3 sequence reads: CASSMFQLDEAFF. The CDR3 DNA reads TGTGCCAGTAGTATGTTTCAGCTAGATGAAGCTTTCTTT.

The chain has TRBV9 and TRBJ2-7; no reliable D call. In germline, CDR1 is SGDLS, CDR2 YYNGEE. The CDR3 is made up of 12 amino acids. The V gene lost 4 bases and the J gene lost 4 bases, with 9 bases spanning the gap. This CDR3 reads CASSSTPYEQYF. In DNA, the CDR3 is TGTGCCAGCAGCTCTACTCCTTACGAGCAGTACTTC.